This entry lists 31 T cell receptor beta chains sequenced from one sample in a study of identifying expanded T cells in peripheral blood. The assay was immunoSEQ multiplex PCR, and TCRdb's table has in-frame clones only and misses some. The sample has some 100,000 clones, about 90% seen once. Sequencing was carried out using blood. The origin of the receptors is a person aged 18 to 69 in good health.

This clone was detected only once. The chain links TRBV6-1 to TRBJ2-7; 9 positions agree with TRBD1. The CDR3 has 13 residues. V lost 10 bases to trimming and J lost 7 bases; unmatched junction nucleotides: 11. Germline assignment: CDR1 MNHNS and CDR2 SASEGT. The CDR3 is CATSGQGGTEQYF. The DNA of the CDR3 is TGTGCCACCTCGGGACAGGGAGGGACTGAGCAGTACTTC.

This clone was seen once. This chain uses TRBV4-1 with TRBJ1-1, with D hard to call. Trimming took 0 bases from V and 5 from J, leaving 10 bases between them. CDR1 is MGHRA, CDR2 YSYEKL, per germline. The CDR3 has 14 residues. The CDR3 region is CASSQDDRRTEAFF. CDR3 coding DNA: TGCGCCAGCAGCCAAGACGACCGGAGAACTGAAGCTTTCTTT.

The DNA of the CDR3 is TGTGCCAGCAGCTTTGGGACGTTAGGTCTCGGCAGTAATTCACCCCTCCACTTT. Protein product: CASSFGTLGLGSNSPLHF. The V call is TRBV7-8, the J call TRBJ1-6; possible D gene TRBD1, 5 bases. Germline CDR1 and CDR2: SGHVS and FQNEAQ. This CDR3 is built from 18 residues. V was trimmed by 3 bases and J by 6 bases, leaving 21 bases between them.

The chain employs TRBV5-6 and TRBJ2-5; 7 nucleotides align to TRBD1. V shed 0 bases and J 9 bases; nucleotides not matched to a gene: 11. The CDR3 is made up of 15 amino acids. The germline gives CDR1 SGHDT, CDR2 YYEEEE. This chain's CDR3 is CASSLETRGGGSQYF. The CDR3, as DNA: TGTGCCAGCAGCTTGGAGACACGAGGGGGCGGGTCCCAGTACTTC.

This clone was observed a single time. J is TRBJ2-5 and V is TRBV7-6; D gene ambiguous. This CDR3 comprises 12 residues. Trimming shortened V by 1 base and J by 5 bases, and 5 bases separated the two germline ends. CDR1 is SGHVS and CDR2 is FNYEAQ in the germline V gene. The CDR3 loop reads CASSLVVETQYF. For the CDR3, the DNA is TGTGCCAGCAGCTTAGTCGTGGAGACCCAGTACTTC.

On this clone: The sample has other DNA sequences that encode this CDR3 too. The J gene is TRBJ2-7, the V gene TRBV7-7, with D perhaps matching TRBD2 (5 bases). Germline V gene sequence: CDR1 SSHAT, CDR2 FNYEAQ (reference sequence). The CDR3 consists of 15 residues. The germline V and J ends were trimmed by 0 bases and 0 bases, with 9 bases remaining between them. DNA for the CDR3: TGTGCCAGCAGCTTAGCGCCGGGGAGCTCCTACGAGCAGTACTTC. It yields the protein CASSLAPGSSYEQYF.

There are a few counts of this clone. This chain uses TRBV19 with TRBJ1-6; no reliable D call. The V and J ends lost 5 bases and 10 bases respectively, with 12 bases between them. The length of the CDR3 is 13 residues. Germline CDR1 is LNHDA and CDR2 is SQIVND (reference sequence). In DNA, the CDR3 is TGTGCCAGTAGTGATAGGGAAGCCTCACCCCTCCACTTT. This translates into CASSDREASPLHF.

CDR3 nucleotide sequence: TGTGCCAGCAGCGTGGGACTAGCTGCCTACGAGCAGTACTTC. Its protein product is CASSVGLAAYEQYF. The chain joins TRBV7-8 to TRBJ2-7, with 9 bases fitting TRBD2. The CDR3 contains 14 residues. With 5 bases clipped from V and 2 bases from J, the junction kept 4 bases outside the gene matches. Germline CDR1 reads SGHVS; CDR2 reads FQNEAQ.

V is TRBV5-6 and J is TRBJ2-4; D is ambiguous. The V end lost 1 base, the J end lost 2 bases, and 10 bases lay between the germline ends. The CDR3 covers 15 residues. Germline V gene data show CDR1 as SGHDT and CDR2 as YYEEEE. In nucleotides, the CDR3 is TGTGCCAGCAGCTTGTTACGGATGTCCAAAAACATTCAGTACTTC. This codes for CASSLLRMSKNIQYF. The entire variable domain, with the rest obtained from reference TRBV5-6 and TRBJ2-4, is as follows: DAGVTQSPTHLIKTRGQQVTLRCSPKSGHDTVSWYQQALGQGPQFIFQYYEEEERQRGNFPDRFSGHQFPNYSSELNVNALLLGDSALYLCASSLLRMSKNIQYFGAGTRLSVL.

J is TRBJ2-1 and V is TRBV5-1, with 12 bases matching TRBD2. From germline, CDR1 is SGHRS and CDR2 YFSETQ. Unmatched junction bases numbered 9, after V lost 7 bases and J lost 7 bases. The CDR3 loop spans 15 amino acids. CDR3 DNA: TGCGCCAGCGGATTCCGGACTAGCGGGATTAATGAGCAGTTCTTC. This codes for CASGFRTSGINEQFF.

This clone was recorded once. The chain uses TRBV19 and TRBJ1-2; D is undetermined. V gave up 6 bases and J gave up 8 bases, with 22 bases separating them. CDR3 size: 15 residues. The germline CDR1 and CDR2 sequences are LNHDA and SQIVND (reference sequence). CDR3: CASSYSIAAVRGYTF. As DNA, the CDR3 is TGTGCCAGTAGCTATTCGATAGCAGCCGTTCGAGGCTACACCTTC.

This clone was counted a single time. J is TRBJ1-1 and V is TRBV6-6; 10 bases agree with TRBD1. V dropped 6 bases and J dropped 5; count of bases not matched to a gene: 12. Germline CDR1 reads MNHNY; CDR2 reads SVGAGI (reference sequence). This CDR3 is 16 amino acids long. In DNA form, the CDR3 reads TGTGCCAGCAGCCCAGGACAGGGGGGGAGAATGACTGAAGCTTTCTTT. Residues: CASSPGQGGRMTEAFF.

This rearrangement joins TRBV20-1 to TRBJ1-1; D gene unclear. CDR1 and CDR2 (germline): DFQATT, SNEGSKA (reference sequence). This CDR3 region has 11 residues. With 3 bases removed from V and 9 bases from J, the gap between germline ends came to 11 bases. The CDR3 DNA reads TGCAGTGCTAGTTTGGGTTCGAAAGCTTTCTTT. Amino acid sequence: CSASLGSKAFF.

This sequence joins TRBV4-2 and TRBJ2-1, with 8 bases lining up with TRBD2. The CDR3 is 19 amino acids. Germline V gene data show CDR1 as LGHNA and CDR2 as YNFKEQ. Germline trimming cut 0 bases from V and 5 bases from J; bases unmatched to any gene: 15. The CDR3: CASSQDNPGSGTRDNEQFF. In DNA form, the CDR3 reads TGTGCCAGCAGCCAAGATAACCCCGGGTCCGGGACTAGAGACAATGAGCAGTTCTTC.

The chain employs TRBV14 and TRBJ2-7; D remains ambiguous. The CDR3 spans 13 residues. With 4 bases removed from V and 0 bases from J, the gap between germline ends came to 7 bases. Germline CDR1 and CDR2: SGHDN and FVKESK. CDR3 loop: CASSLSVSYEQYF. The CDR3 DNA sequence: TGTGCCAGCAGCCTTTCAGTCTCCTACGAGCAGTACTTC.

As DNA, the CDR3 is TGTGCCAGTAATACGGGAGTGGCCGGGGAGCTGTTTTTT. The encoded protein is CASNTGVAGELFF. The rearrangement joins TRBV19 to TRBJ2-2, with a possible D match to TRBD2 (6 bases). CDR3 length: 13 residues. The germline V gene has CDR1 LNHDA and CDR2 SQIVND (reference sequence). The V gene lost 7 bases and the J gene lost 6 bases, with 12 bases spanning the gap. The entire variable domain, with the rest obtained from reference TRBV19 and TRBJ2-2, is as follows: DGGITQSPKYLFRKEGQNVTLSCEQNLNHDAMYWYRQDPGQGLRLIYYSQIVNDFQKGDIAEGYSVSREKKESFPLTVTSAQKNPTAFYLCASNTGVAGELFFGEGSRLTVL.

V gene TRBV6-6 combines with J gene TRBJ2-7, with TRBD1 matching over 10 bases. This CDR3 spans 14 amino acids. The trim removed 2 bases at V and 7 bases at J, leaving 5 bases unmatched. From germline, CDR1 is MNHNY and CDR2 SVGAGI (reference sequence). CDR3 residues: CASSYGTGAGEQYF. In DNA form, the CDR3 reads TGTGCCAGCAGTTACGGGACAGGGGCGGGAGAGCAGTACTTC.

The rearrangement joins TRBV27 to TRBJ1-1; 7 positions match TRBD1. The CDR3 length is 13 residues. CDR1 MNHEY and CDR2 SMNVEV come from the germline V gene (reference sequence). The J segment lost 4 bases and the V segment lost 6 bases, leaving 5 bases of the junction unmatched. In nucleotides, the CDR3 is TGTGCCAGCAGCCCCAGGGGGGGCACTGAAGCTTTCTTT. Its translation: CASSPRGGTEAFF.

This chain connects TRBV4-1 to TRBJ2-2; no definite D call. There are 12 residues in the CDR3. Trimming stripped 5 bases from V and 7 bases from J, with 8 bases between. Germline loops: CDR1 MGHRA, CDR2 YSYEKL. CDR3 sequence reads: CASSTRNGELFF. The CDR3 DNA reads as TGCGCCAGCAGCACACGAAACGGGGAGCTGTTTTTT.

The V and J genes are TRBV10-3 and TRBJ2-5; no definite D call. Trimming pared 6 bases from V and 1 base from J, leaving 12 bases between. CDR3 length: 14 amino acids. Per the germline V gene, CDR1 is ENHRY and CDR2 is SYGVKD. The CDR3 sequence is CAIRDSLLQETQYF. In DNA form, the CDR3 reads TGTGCCATCAGAGATAGTCTACTCCAAGAGACCCAGTACTTC.

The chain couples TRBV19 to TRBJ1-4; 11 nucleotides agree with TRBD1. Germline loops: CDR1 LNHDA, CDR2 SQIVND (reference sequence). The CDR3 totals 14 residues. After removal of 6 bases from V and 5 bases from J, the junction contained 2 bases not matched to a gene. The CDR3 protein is CASRGTGGNEKLFF. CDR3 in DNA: TGTGCCAGTAGGGGGACAGGGGGAAATGAAAAACTGTTTTTT.

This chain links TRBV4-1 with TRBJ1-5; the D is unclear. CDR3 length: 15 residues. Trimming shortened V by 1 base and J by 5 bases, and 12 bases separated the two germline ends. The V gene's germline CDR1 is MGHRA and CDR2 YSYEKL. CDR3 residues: CASSQGPGTDQPQHF. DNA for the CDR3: TGCGCCAGCAGCCAAGGCCCCGGTACAGATCAGCCCCAGCATTTT.

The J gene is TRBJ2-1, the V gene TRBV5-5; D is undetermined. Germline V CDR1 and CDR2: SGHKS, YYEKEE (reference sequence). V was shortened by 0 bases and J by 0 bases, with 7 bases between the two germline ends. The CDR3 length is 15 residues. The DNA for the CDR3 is TGTGCCAGCAGCTTGGAGGCTAGCTCCTACAATGAGCAGTTCTTC. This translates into CASSLEASSYNEQFF. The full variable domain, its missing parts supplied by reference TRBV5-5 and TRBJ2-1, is DAGVTQSPTHLIKTRGQQVTLRCSPISGHKSVSWYQQVLGQGPQFIFQYYEKEERGRGNFPDRFSARQFPNYSSELNVNALLLGDSALYLCASSLEASSYNEQFFGPGTRLTVL.

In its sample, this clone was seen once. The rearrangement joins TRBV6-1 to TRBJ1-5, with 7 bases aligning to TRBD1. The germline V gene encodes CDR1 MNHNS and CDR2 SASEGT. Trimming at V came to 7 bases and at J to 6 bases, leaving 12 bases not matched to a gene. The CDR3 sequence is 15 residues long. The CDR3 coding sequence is TGTGCCAGCATAGGCCAACAGGGGCTGGGTCAGCCCCAGCATTTT. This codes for CASIGQQGLGQPQHF.

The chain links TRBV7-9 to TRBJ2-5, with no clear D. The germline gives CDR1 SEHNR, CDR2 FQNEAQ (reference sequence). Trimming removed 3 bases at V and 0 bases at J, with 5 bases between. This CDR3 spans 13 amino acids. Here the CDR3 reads CASSLSHQETQYF. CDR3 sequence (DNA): TGTGCCAGCAGCTTGTCACACCAAGAGACCCAGTACTTC.

The CDR3 DNA reads as TGTGCCAGCAGTAGCAGGGGTTATGGCTACACCTTC. This gives the protein CASSSRGYGYTF. The chain carries TRBV2 and TRBJ1-2; TRBD1 is a possible D gene (6 bases). V was trimmed by 5 bases and J by 5 bases, leaving 9 bases between them. This CDR3 has 12 amino acids. CDR1 and CDR2 from the germline V gene are SNHLY and FYNNEI.

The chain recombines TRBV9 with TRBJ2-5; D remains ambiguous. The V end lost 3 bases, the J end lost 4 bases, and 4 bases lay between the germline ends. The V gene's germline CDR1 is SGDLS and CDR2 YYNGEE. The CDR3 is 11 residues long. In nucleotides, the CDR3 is TGTGCCAGCAGCGCCGGAGAGACCCAGTACTTC. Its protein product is CASSAGETQYF.

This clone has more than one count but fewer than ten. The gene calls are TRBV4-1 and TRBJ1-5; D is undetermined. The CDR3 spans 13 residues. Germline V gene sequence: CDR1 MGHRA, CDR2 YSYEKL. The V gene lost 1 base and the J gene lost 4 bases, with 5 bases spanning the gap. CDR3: CASSQGPNQPQHF. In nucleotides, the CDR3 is TGCGCCAGCAGCCAAGGGCCTAATCAGCCCCAGCATTTT.

CDR3: CASSYSAGNSPLHF. CDR3 DNA sequence: TGTGCCAGCAGTTACTCAGCGGGAAATTCACCCCTCCACTTT. The genes are TRBV6-6 and TRBJ1-6; no definite D call. V lost 0 bases, J lost 7 bases, and 7 bases lay in between. The germline CDR1 and CDR2 sequences are MNHNY and SVGAGI (reference sequence). This CDR3 contains 14 residues.

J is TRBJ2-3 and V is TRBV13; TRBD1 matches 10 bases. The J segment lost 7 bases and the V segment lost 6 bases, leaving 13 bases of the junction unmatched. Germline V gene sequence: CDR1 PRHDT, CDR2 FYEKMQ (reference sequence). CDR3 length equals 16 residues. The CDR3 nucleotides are TGTGCCAGCAGTTCTGGGACAGGGGACTATTCAAATACGCAGTATTTT. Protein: CASSSGTGDYSNTQYF.

CDR3 coding DNA: TGTGCCTGGAGCCCGGACAGGGCGCCGGGGGGGACCGGGGAGCTGTTTTTT. Protein sequence: CAWSPDRAPGGTGELFF. The rearrangement links TRBV30 to TRBJ2-2, with D perhaps TRBD1 or TRBD2 (8 bases each). CDR1 and CDR2 from the germline V gene are GTSNPN and SVGIG (reference sequence). The CDR3 spans 17 residues. V lost 3 bases, J lost 5 bases, and 22 bases lay in between.